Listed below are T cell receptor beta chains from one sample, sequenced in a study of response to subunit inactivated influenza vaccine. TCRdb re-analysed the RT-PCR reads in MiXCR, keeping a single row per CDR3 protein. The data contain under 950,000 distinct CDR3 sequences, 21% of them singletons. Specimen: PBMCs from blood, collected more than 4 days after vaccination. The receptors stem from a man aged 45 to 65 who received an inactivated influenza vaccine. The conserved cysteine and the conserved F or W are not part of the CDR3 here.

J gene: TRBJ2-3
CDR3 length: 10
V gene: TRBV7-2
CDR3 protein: ASSTARDTQY

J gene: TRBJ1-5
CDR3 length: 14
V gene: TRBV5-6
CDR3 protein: ASSGQGPTGNQPQH

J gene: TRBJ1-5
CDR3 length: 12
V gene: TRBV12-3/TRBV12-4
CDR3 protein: ASSSGGNNQPQH

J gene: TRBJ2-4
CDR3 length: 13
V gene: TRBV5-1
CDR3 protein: ASSLQSLAKNIQY

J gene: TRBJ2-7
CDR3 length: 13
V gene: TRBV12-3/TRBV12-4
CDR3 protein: ASSFLTGGPYEQY

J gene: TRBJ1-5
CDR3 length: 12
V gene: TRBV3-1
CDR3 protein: ASSQTGMGQPQH

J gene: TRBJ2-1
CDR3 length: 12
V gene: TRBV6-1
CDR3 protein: ASRWDRGGDEQF

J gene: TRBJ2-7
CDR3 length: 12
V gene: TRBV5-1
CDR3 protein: ASSLLGQFHEQY

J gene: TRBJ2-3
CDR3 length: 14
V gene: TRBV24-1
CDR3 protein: ATSFGQGSGTDTQY

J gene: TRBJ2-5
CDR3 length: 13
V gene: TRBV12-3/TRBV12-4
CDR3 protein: ASSLPGPSQETQY

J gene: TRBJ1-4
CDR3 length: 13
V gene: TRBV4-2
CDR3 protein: ASSQDGGGDEKLF

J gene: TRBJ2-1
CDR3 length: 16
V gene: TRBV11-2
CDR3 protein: ASSLDGHLDPFRNEQF

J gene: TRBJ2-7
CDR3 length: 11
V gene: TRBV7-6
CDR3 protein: ASSLGERYEQY

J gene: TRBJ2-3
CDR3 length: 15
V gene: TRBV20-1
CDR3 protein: SARGMERTGGTDTQY

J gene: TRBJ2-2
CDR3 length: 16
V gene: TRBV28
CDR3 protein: ASSFLWSGSLVAGELF

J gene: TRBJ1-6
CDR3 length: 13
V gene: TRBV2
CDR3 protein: ASAPSGITNSPLH

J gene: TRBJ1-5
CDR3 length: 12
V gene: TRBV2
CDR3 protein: ASSGTGGLQPQH

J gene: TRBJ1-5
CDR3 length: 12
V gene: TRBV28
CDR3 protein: ASRTTGGGQPQH

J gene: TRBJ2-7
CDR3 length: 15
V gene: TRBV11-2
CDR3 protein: ASSLTGTGTSGYEQY

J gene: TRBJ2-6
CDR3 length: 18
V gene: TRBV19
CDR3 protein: ASSIQRGQGAYKGANVLT